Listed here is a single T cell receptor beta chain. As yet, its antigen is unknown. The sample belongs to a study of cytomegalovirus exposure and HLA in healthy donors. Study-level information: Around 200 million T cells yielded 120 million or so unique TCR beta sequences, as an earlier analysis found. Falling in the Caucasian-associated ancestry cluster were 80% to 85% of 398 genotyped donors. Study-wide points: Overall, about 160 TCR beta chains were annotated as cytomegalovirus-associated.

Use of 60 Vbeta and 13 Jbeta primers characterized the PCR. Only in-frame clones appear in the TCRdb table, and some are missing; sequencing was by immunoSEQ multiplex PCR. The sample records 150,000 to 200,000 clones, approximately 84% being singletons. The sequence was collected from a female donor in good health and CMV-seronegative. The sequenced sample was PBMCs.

DNA of the CDR3: TGTGCCAGCGGAGGACAGGGGGATTCACCCCTCCACTTT. Protein sequence: CASGGQGDSPLHF. The chain joins TRBV6-4 to TRBJ1-6; 10 bases agree with TRBD1. The CDR3 sequence is 13 residues long. The germline gives CDR1 MRHNA, CDR2 SNTAGT. V gave up 8 bases and J gave up 8 bases; unmatched junction bases: 3.